These T cell receptor beta chains were read from a single sample in a study of cytomegalovirus exposure and HLA in healthy donors. The repertoire was sequenced with immunoSEQ multiplex PCR; TCRdb's copy has only in-frame clones and lacks some. The clone table shows 180,000 or so clones, with the ten largest holding 0.74%. Sequenced sample: PBMCs. These receptors came from a boy younger than 18 in good health and CMV-seronegative. CDR3s include the opening cysteine and the closing phenylalanine or tryptophan. Fields, in order: J gene, V gene, D gene, CDR3 DNA, CDR3 protein. The D gene is left open where the match is weak.

TRBJ1-4	TRBV6-5	.	TGTGCCAGCAGTTACGGTACAGGAATGAATGAAAAACTGTTTTTT	CASSYGTGMNEKLFF
TRBJ2-1	TRBV27	TRBD2	TGTGCCAGCAGTTTAGTAGCGGGGAGCTCCTACAATGAGCAGTTCTTC	CASSLVAGSSYNEQFF
TRBJ2-1	TRBV29-1	.	TGCAGCGTTGAACCCGGGGAGCAGTTCTTC	CSVEPGEQFF
TRBJ2-3	TRBV15	TRBD2	TGTGCCACCAGCAGGGCGGGGGTTCGCACAGATACGCAGTATTTT	CATSRAGVRTDTQYF
TRBJ2-2	TRBV4-2	.	TGTGCCAGCAGCCAAGGTGACAGCACCGGGGAGCTGTTTTTT	CASSQGDSTGELFF
TRBJ2-1	TRBV5-4	TRBD2	TGTGCCAGCATCCCACTGGGGGGGAGCACCTACAATGAGCAGTTCTTC	CASIPLGGSTYNEQFF
TRBJ2-1	TRBV11-3	TRBD2	TGTGCCAGCAGCTTTAGCGGGACCTCCTACAATGAGCAGTTCTTC	CASSFSGTSYNEQFF
TRBJ2-1	TRBV5-1	TRBD1	TGCGCCAGCAGCTTGGAGGGGGCCTCCTACAATGAGCAGTTCTTC	CASSLEGASYNEQFF
TRBJ2-7	TRBV7-9	.	TGTGCCAGCAGCCCCCCTGACCCTAGGCCCTCCTACGAGCAGTACTTC	CASSPPDPRPSYEQYF
TRBJ1-6	TRBV28	TRBD1	TGTGCCACCTACCGGGACAGGGCTTCACCCCTCCACTTT	CATYRDRASPLHF
TRBJ2-5	TRBV9	.	TGTGCCAGCAGCGTAGGGACACGAACTCAAGAGACCCAGTACTTC	CASSVGTRTQETQYF
TRBJ2-7	TRBV5-4	.	TGTGCCAGCAGCTTGTTCCGCGGGGTTCTTACCTACGAGCAGTACTTC	CASSLFRGVLTYEQYF
TRBJ1-2	TRBV2	TRBD1	TGTGCCAGCAGTCCCGGGACAGCGCGGAACTATGGCTACACCTTC	CASSPGTARNYGYTF
TRBJ2-5	TRBV9	TRBD2	TGTGCCAGCAGCCCCCTAGCGGGGGAAGAGACCCAGTACTTC	CASSPLAGEETQYF
TRBJ2-3	TRBV7-9	TRBD2	TGTGCCAGCAGCGCCTGGCGGGGGGCCAACACAGATACGCAGTATTTT	CASSAWRGANTDTQYF
TRBJ1-1	TRBV5-6	.	TGTGCCAGCAGTCTTGGGGGGGAGAACACTGAAGCTTTCTTT	CASSLGGENTEAFF
TRBJ2-7	TRBV7-8	TRBD1	TGTGCCAGCAGCTTTGCCAGGGGGCTCTACGAGCAGTACTTC	CASSFARGLYEQYF
TRBJ1-1	TRBV28	TRBD1	TGTGCCAGCAGTTGGGGACAGGGGAGGACTGAAGCTTTCTTT	CASSWGQGRTEAFF
TRBJ2-2	TRBV7-7	TRBD2	TGTGCCAGCAGCTTAGTAGGGCGGGGGGCGTCCGGGGAGCTGTTTTTT	CASSLVGRGASGELFF
TRBJ2-3	TRBV10-2	TRBD2	TGCGCCAGCTGGGGACTAGCGGGGGAGAATACGCAGTATTTT	CASWGLAGENTQYF
TRBJ2-6	TRBV18	.	TGTGCCAGCTCACCAGGAGGGGCTGGGGCCAACGTCCTGACTTTC	CASSPGGAGANVLTF
TRBJ2-3	TRBV5-1	TRBD2	TGCGCCAGCAGCTACGCGGGGGTCAGCACAGATACGCAGTATTTT	CASSYAGVSTDTQYF
TRBJ2-7	TRBV28	TRBD1	TGTGCCAGCCACGCGCCCGGACAGGTGTCCTACGAGCAGTACTTC	CASHAPGQVSYEQYF
TRBJ2-2	TRBV7-3	TRBD2	TGTGCCAGCAGCTCCTCAGTAGCGGGGAAGGCCGGGGAGCTGTTTTTT	CASSSSVAGKAGELFF
TRBJ1-4	TRBV6-5	.	TGTGCCAGCGCCCGCGGGGGGGCGAATGAAAAACTGTTTTTT	CASARGGANEKLFF